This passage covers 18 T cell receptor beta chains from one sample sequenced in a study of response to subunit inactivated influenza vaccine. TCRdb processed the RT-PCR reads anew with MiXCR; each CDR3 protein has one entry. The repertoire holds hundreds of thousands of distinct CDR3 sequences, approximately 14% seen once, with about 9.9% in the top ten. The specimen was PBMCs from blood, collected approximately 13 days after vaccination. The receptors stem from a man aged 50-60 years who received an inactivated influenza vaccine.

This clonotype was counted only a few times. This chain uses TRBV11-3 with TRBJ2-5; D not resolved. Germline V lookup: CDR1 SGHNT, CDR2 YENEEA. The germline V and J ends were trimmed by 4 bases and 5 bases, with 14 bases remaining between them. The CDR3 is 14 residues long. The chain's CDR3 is CASSSSGGVETQYF. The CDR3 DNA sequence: TGTGCCAGCAGCTCCTCTGGTGGGGTTGAGACCCAGTACTTC.

The CDR3 protein is CASSLGASGATTDTQYF. The CDR3 bases are TGTGCCAGCAGCTTAGGAGCTAGCGGGGCTACCACAGATACGCAGTATTTT. The V and J genes are TRBV7-9 and TRBJ2-3; 9 positions match TRBD2. This CDR3 has 17 amino acids. CDR1 is SEHNR, CDR2 FQNEAQ, per germline (reference sequence). V trimming: 1 base; J trimming: 2 bases; junction bases outside the gene matches: 7. Drawing the rest from reference TRBV7-9 and TRBJ2-3, the complete variable domain is DTGVSQNPRHKITKRGQNVTFRCDPISEHNRLYWYRQTLGQGPEFLTYFQNEAQLEKSRLLSDRFSAERPKGSFSTLEIQRTEQGDSAMYLCASSLGASGATTDTQYFGPGTRLTVL.

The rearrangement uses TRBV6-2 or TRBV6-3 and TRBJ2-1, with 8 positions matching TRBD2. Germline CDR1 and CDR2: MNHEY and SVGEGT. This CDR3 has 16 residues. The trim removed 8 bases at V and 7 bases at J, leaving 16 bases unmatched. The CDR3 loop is CASSYLPGLGWNEQFF. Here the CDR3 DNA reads TGTGCCAGCTCGTATCTACCGGGACTAGGGTGGAATGAGCAGTTCTTC.

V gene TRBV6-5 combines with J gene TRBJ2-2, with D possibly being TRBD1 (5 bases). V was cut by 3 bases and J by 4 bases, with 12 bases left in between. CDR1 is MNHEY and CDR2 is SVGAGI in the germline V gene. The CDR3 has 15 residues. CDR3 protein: CASSYSTGSTGELFF. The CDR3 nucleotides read TGTGCCAGCAGTTATTCCACAGGAAGCACCGGGGAGCTGTTTTTT.

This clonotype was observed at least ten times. In DNA form, the CDR3 reads TGTGCCAGCAGAAAGTCCGGACTCGTGGGGAGGTACCAAGAGACCCAGTACTTC. Encoded protein: CASRKSGLVGRYQETQYF. This chain links TRBV6-2 or TRBV6-3 with TRBJ2-5; D may be TRBD2 (6 bases). This CDR3 has 18 residues. V was shortened by 6 bases and J by 0 bases, with 23 bases between the two germline ends. CDR1 is MNHEY and CDR2 is SVGEGT in the germline V gene.

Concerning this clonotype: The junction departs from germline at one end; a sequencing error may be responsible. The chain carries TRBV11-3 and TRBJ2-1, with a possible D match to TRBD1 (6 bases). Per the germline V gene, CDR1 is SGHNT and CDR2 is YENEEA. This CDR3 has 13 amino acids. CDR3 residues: CASSQSGGNAQFF. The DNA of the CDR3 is TGTGCCAGCAGTCAAAGTGGGGGCAATGCGCAGTTCTTC. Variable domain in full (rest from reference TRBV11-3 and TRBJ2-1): EAGVVQSPRYKIIEKKQPVAFWCNPISGHNTLYWYLQNLGQGPELLIRYENEEAVDDSQLPKDRFSAERLKGVDSTLKIQPAELGDSAVYLCASSQSGGNAQFFGPGTRLTVL.

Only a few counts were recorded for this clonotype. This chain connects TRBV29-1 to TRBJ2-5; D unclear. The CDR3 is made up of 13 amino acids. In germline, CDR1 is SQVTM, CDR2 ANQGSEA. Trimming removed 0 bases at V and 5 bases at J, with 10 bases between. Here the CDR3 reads CSVEDRLYETQYF. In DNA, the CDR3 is TGCAGCGTTGAAGACAGGCTTTATGAGACCCAGTACTTC.

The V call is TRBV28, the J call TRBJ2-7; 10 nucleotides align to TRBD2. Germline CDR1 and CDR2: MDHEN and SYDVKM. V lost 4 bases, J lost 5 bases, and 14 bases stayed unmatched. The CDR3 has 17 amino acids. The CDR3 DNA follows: TGTGCCAGCAGTTCCGGACTAGCGGAACTAGGGTGGGACGAGCAGTACTTC. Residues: CASSSGLAELGWDEQYF.

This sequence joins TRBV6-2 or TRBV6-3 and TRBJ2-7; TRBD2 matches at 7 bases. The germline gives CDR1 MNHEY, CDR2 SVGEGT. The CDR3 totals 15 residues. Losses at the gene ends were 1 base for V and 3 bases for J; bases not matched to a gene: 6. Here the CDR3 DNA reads TGTGCCAGCAGTTACTTAGCGGGTCCGCTCTACGAGCAGTACTTC. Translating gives CASSYLAGPLYEQYF.

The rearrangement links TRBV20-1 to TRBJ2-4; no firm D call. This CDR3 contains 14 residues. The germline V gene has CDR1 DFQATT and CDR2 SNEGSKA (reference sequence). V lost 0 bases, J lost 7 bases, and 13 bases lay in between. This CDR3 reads CSARDRSSYNIQYF. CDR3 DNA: TGCAGTGCTAGAGATCGTAGCAGTTATAACATTCAGTACTTC.

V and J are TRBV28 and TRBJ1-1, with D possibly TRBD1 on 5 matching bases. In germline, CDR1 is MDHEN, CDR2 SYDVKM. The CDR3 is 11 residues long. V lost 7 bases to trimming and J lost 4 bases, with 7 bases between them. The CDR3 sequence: CASNRGTEAFF. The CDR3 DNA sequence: TGTGCCAGCAATAGGGGCACTGAAGCTTTCTTT.

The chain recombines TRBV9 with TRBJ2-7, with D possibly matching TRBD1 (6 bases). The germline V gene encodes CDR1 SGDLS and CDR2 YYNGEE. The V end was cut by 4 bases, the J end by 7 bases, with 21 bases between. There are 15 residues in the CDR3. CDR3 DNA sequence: TGTGCCAGCAGCTCGAGTGGGCAGGGGCTGGGGGAGCAGTACTTC. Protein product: CASSSSGQGLGEQYF.

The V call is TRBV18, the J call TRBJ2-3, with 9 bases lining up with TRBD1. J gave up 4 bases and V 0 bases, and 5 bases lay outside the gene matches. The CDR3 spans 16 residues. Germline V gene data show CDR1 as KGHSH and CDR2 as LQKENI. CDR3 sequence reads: CASSPPTGQGPDTQYF. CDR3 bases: TGTGCCAGCTCACCACCGACAGGACAGGGGCCAGATACGCAGTATTTT.

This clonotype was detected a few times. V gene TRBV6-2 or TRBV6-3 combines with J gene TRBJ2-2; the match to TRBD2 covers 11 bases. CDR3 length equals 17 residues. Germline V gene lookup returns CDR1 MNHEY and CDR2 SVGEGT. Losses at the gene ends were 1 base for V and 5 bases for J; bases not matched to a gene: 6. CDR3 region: CASSYFLAGGPTGELFF. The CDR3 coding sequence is TGTGCCAGCAGTTACTTCCTAGCGGGAGGCCCGACCGGGGAGCTGTTTTTT.

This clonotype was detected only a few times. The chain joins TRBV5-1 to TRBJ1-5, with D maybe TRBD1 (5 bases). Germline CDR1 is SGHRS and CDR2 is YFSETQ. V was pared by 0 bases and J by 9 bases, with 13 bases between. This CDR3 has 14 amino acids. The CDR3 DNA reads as TGCGCCAGCAGCTTGGTGGGGGACTTCTCGCCCCAGCATTTT. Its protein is CASSLVGDFSPQHF.

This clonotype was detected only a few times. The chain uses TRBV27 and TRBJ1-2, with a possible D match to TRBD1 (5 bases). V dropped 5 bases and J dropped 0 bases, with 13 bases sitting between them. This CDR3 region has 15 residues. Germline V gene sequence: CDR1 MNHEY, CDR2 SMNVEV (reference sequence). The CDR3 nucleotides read TGTGCCAGCAGTCCGACAGTGATCGCTAACTATGGCTACACCTTC. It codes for CASSPTVIANYGYTF.

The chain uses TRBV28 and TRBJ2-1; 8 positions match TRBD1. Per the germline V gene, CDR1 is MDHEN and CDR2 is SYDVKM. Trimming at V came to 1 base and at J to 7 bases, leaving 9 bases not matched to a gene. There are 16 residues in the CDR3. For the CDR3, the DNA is TGTGCCAGCAGTTTATTGCCCGGACAGGGTGAAAATGAGCAGTTCTTC. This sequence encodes CASSLLPGQGENEQFF.

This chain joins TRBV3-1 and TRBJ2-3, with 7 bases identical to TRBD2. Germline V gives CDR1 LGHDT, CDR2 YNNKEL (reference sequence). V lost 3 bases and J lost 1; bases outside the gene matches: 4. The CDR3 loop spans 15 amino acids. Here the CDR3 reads CASSQGDYRTDTQYF. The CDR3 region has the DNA TGTGCCAGCAGCCAGGGGGACTACCGCACAGATACGCAGTATTTT.